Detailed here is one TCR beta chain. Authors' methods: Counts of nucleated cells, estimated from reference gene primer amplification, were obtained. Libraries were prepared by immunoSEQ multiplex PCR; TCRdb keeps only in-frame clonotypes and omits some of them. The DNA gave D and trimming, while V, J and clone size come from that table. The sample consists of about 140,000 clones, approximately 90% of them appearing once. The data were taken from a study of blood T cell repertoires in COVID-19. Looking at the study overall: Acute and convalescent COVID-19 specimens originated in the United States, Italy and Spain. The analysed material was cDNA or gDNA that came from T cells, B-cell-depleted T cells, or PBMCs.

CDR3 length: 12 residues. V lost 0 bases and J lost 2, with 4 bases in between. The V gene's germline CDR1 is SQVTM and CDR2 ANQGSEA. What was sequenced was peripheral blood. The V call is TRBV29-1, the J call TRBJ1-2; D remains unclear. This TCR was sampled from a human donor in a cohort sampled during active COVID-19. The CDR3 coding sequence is TGCAGCGTTGAAGACAGGAACTATGGCTACACCTTC. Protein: CSVEDRNYGYTF.